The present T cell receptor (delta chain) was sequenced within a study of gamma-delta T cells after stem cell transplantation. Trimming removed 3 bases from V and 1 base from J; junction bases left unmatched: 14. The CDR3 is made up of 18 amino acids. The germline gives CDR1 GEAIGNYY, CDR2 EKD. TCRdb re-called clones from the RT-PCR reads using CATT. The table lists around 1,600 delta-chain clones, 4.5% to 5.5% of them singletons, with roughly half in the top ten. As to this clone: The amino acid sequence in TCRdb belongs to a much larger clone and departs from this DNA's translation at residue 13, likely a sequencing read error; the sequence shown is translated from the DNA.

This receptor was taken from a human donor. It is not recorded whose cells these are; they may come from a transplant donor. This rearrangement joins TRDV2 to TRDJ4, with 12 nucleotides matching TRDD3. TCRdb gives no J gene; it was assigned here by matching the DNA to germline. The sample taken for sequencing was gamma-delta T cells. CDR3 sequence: CACDSVLGDTQGRRPLIF. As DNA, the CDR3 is TGTGCCTGTGACTCAGTACTGGGGGATACCCAGGGCCGCAGACCCCTGATCTTT.